Listed below are T cell receptor beta chains from one sample, sequenced in a study of T cells in Graves' hyperthyroidism and ophthalmopathy. One entry per CDR3 protein results from TCRdb running MiXCR on the multiplex PCR reads. This table has around 450,000 distinct CDR3 sequences, roughly 15% appearing once. Source material: blood. Source of these receptors: a woman between 18 and 30 years old with Graves' hyperthyroidism. Each CDR3 is given with its conserved first and last residue. The D gene is left open where the match is weak. Rows may omit the clone size; those that give it use once, few, many or a size class.

D gene: TRBD2; clone size: few; J gene: TRBJ2-2; V gene: TRBV24-1; CDR3 length: 15; CDR3 DNA: TGTGCCACCAGTGAGGCTAGCGGGAGGCCCGGGGAGCTGTTTTTT; CDR3 protein: CATSEASGRPGELFF
D gene: .; clone size: .; J gene: TRBJ1-3; V gene: TRBV11-2; CDR3 length: 13; CDR3 DNA: TGTGCCAGCATCCACCGGGACAACCCCACCATATATTTT; CDR3 protein: CASIHRDNPTIYF
D gene: .; clone size: few; J gene: TRBJ1-2; V gene: TRBV5-1; CDR3 length: 14; CDR3 DNA: TGCGCCAGCACCCGGGGGGTTCGCGACTATGGCTACACCTTC; CDR3 protein: CASTRGVRDYGYTF
D gene: TRBD1; clone size: many; J gene: TRBJ1-2; V gene: TRBV7-9; CDR3 length: 17; CDR3 DNA: TGTGCCAGCAGCTCTACCTCGGACAGGAGCCATGTGTACGGCTACACCTTC; CDR3 protein: CASSSTSDRSHVYGYTF
D gene: .; clone size: .; J gene: TRBJ1-4; V gene: TRBV4-2; CDR3 length: 15; CDR3 DNA: TGTGCCAGCAGCTTGAACAGGGAAACTAATGAAAAACTGTTTTTT; CDR3 protein: CASSLNRETNEKLFF
D gene: .; clone size: many; J gene: TRBJ2-1; V gene: TRBV3-1; CDR3 length: 11; CDR3 DNA: TGTGCCAGCAGCGGTTCGGATGAGCAGTTCTTC; CDR3 protein: CASSGSDEQFF
D gene: TRBD2; clone size: many; J gene: TRBJ2-3; V gene: TRBV20-1; CDR3 length: 14; CDR3 DNA: TGCAGTGCTAGTTTGTTAGCGGGGGAAGATACGCAGTATTTT; CDR3 protein: CSASLLAGEDTQYF
D gene: .; clone size: many; J gene: TRBJ2-1; V gene: TRBV7-3; CDR3 length: 13; CDR3 DNA: TGTGCCAGCAGCTCCTCCGCGATCGGTGAGCAGTTCTTC; CDR3 protein: CASSSSAIGEQFF
D gene: .; clone size: many; J gene: TRBJ1-2; V gene: TRBV19; CDR3 length: 15; CDR3 DNA: TGTGCCAGTAGTATAACCGCAGGGTTCGGGTATGGCTACACCTTC; CDR3 protein: CASSITAGFGYGYTF
D gene: TRBD2; clone size: few; J gene: TRBJ2-1; V gene: TRBV7-9; CDR3 length: 17; CDR3 DNA: TGTGCCAGCAGCTTAGGTTTGCGCGGGAGTTCCTACAATGAGCAGTTCTTC; CDR3 protein: CASSLGLRGSSYNEQFF
D gene: .; clone size: many; J gene: TRBJ1-2; V gene: TRBV2; CDR3 length: 14; CDR3 DNA: TGTGCCAGCGTCCGAACGGGGAGTGGCTATGGCTACACCTTC; CDR3 protein: CASVRTGSGYGYTF
D gene: .; clone size: many; J gene: TRBJ1-2; V gene: TRBV5-6; CDR3 length: 11; CDR3 DNA: TGTGCCAGCAGCTCAACGGTTGGCTACACCTTC; CDR3 protein: CASSSTVGYTF
D gene: TRBD2; clone size: few; J gene: TRBJ2-1; V gene: TRBV20-1; CDR3 length: 16; CDR3 DNA: TGCAGTGCTAGAGATTTTAGGACTAGCGGATACAATGAGCAGTTCTTC; CDR3 protein: CSARDFRTSGYNEQFF
D gene: .; clone size: many; J gene: TRBJ2-4; V gene: TRBV2; CDR3 length: 15; CDR3 DNA: TGTGCCACCCGGACAGAAAGACTAGTAGGAAACATTCAGTACTTC; CDR3 protein: CATRTERLVGNIQYF
D gene: TRBD2; clone size: .; J gene: TRBJ2-7; V gene: TRBV7-2; CDR3 length: 17; CDR3 DNA: TGTGCCAGCAGCTCCGGACTAGCGGGAGGCCTACCCTACGAGCAGTACTTC; CDR3 protein: CASSSGLAGGLPYEQYF
D gene: TRBD2; clone size: many; J gene: TRBJ2-3; V gene: TRBV30; CDR3 length: 15; CDR3 DNA: TGTGCCTGGAGTGTAGCGGGAGGTTGGGAAGATACGCAGTATTTT; CDR3 protein: CAWSVAGGWEDTQYF
D gene: .; clone size: .; J gene: TRBJ2-3; V gene: TRBV6-1; CDR3 length: 14; CDR3 DNA: TGTGCCAGCAGATCGGCGCGGGCGGCAGATACGCAGTATTTT; CDR3 protein: CASRSARAADTQYF